A single sample gave rise to the 23 T cell receptor beta chains below, sequenced in a study of graft-versus-host responses after intestinal transplantation. These receptors lack a known antigen. The protocol was immunoSEQ multiplex PCR, while the TCRdb copy is restricted to in-frame clones and leaves out a portion. The sample contains some 100,000 clones, about 93% of which appear only once. Sequenced material: unstimulated CD8+ T cells sorted from spleen or lymph node cells, taken before intestinal transplant. The receptors here all came from a human donor who received an intestinal transplant.

The chain is built from TRBV6-6 and TRBJ2-2; maybe TRBD2 (6 bases). CDR1 is MNHNY, CDR2 SVGAGI, per germline (reference sequence). CDR3 size: 16 residues. V lost 1 base, J lost 2 bases, and 11 bases lay in between. CDR3 amino acids: CASSYFVAANTGELFF. Written as DNA, the CDR3 is TGTGCCAGCAGTTACTTCGTAGCGGCCAACACCGGGGAGCTGTTTTTT.

The gene calls are TRBV19 and TRBJ2-1; 11 bases agree with TRBD2. V dropped 6 bases and J dropped 5; count of bases not matched to a gene: 6. The CDR3 is 15 residues long. The germline gives CDR1 LNHDA, CDR2 SQIVND (reference sequence). The DNA of the CDR3 is TGTGCCAGTAGGCTGGTAGCGGGAGGGAACAATGAGCAGTTCTTC. It encodes CASRLVAGGNNEQFF.

The chain employs TRBV7-6 and TRBJ1-2, with D perhaps matching TRBD1 (5 bases). The V and J ends lost 3 bases and 9 bases respectively, with 23 bases between them. The germline V gene has CDR1 SGHVS and CDR2 FNYEAQ. The CDR3 contains 16 residues. The CDR3: CASSFEEILGPRSYTF. CDR3 in DNA: TGTGCCAGCAGCTTTGAGGAGATTTTGGGACCACGGAGCTACACCTTC.

V and J are TRBV19 and TRBJ1-5; 8 bases map to TRBD1. CDR1 and CDR2 (germline): LNHDA, SQIVND (reference sequence). CDR3 length: 17 amino acids. With V trimmed by 5 bases and J by 3 bases, 12 bases remained unmatched. The CDR3 DNA reads TGTGCCAGTAGTGCCCGACGAACAGGGGGTTCCAATCAGCCCCAGCATTTT. Translation gives CASSARRTGGSNQPQHF.

This clone was observed once. V is TRBV7-6 and J is TRBJ2-1; TRBD2 matches at 8 bases. This CDR3 is built from 16 residues. The germline gives CDR1 SGHVS, CDR2 FNYEAQ. The V segment lost 5 bases and the J segment 8 bases; nucleotides outside the gene matches: 14. CDR3 sequence (DNA): TGTGCCAGCAGCCCGAGGGGGGCGGGAGGTCAGTATGAGCAGTTCTTC. Its protein product is CASSPRGAGGQYEQFF.

This chain links TRBV6-6 with TRBJ2-3; a possible D gene is TRBD1 (6 bases). Germline V gene data show CDR1 as MNHNY and CDR2 as SVGAGI (reference sequence). The CDR3 is made up of 16 amino acids. The CDR3 DNA reads TGTGTTTCAACTCCGGGACACCCAGAGTATGCAGATACGCAGTATTTT. This sequence encodes CVSTPGHPEYADTQYF.

The rearrangement uses TRBV11-2 and TRBJ2-7, with D unclear. Germline-derived CDR1 and CDR2 are SGHAT and FQNNGV. V gave up 1 base and J gave up 5 bases, with 21 bases separating them. There are 17 residues in the CDR3. The CDR3 loop is CASSLGEWTPYGDEQYF. CDR3 nucleotide sequence: TGTGCCAGCAGCTTAGGGGAATGGACCCCCTACGGAGACGAGCAGTACTTC.

The CDR3 bases are TGCGCCAGCAGCTTTTACAGCCCCACAGATACGCAGTATTTT. Translation gives CASSFYSPTDTQYF. V gene TRBV5-1 combines with J gene TRBJ2-3; D uncertain. Between the trimmed V and J ends, which lost 2 bases and 2 bases, there was a span of 9 bases. CDR3 length equals 14 residues. The germline V gene encodes CDR1 SGHRS and CDR2 YFSETQ.

The chain combines TRBV7-9 with TRBJ1-1, with 8 bases lining up with TRBD1. The germline V gene has CDR1 SEHNR and CDR2 FQNEAQ (reference sequence). This CDR3 has 13 residues. With 8 bases clipped from V and 1 base from J, the junction kept 3 bases outside the gene matches. CDR3: CASSGGGNTEAFF. DNA of the CDR3: TGTGCCAGCTCAGGGGGCGGGAACACTGAAGCTTTCTTT.

The count of this clone is one. The CDR3 coding sequence is TGTGCCAGCAGCTTAGCGGGAGACTACGAGCAGTACTTC. Translation gives CASSLAGDYEQYF. The chain uses TRBV11-2 and TRBJ2-7; D is possibly TRBD2 (6 bases). The CDR3 is 13 residues long. Germline values: CDR1 SGHAT, CDR2 FQNNGV. Trimming took off 1 base at V and 3 bases at J, with 7 bases between the two ends.

V gene TRBV6-5 combines with J gene TRBJ2-7, with 8 bases lining up with TRBD1. Germline V gene lookup returns CDR1 MNHEY and CDR2 SVGAGI. The ends lost 6 bases at V and 3 bases at J; junction bases unmatched: 10. The CDR3 covers 15 residues. The CDR3 nucleotides read TGTGCCAGCAGCCCCCAAAAACAGGGGGTCTACGAGCAGTACTTC. This sequence encodes CASSPQKQGVYEQYF.

About this clone: The identical CDR3 is also encoded by other nucleotide sequences in the sample. The DNA for the CDR3 is TGTGCCAGCAGCGAACGCGGGGGGCGCGAGACCCAGTACTTC. Translating it yields CASSERGGRETQYF. The V and J genes are TRBV25-1 and TRBJ2-5; 8 bases agree with TRBD2. The CDR3 covers 14 residues. V dropped 6 bases and J dropped 5; count of bases not matched to a gene: 8. Germline CDR1 MGHDK, CDR2 SYGVNS.

This sequence joins TRBV19 and TRBJ2-5; no clear D. The V end lost 5 bases, the J end lost 5 bases, and 15 bases lay between the germline ends. From germline, CDR1 is LNHDA and CDR2 SQIVND (reference sequence). The CDR3 has 14 residues. This CDR3 reads CASSAVEFRETQYF. The CDR3 DNA reads as TGTGCCAGTAGTGCGGTTGAGTTCCGGGAGACCCAGTACTTC.

This chain links TRBV5-1 with TRBJ2-7; D not certain. Germline lookup yields CDR1 SGHRS and CDR2 YFSETQ. The CDR3 spans 14 residues. The V end lost 4 bases, the J end lost 2 bases, and 13 bases lay between the germline ends. The CDR3 reads CASSIDSLAYEQYF. CDR3 nucleotides: TGCGCCAGCAGCATAGACTCCCTTGCCTACGAGCAGTACTTC. The variable domain in full, completed from reference TRBV5-1 and TRBJ2-7, reads KAGVTQTPRYLIKTRGQQVTLSCSPISGHRSVSWYQQTPGQGLQFLFEYFSETQRNKGNFPGRFSGRQFSNSRSEMNVSTLELGDSALYLCASSIDSLAYEQYFGPGTRLTVT.

This clone was observed a single time. V and J are TRBV6-5 and TRBJ2-1, with 11 bases that match TRBD2. J gave up 5 bases and V 1 base, and 4 bases lay outside the gene matches. In germline, CDR1 is MNHEY, CDR2 SVGAGI. The CDR3 consists of 16 residues. CDR3 DNA: TGTGCCAGCAGTTACTTACTAGCGGGGGCTGACAATGAGCAGTTCTTC. Protein product: CASSYLLAGADNEQFF.

The chain uses TRBV13 and TRBJ2-3, with TRBD2 matching over 10 bases. CDR1 and CDR2 from the germline V gene are PRHDT and FYEKMQ (reference sequence). V was clipped by 4 bases and J by 5 bases; unmatched bases: 6. The length of the CDR3 is 15 residues. The CDR3 sequence: CASSSLAGAIDTQYF. For the CDR3, the DNA is TGTGCCAGCAGCTCCCTAGCGGGAGCTATAGATACGCAGTATTTT. Based on the CDR3 plus reference TRBV13 and TRBJ2-3, the full variable domain is AAGVIQSPRHLIKEKRETATLKCYPIPRHDTVYWYQQGPGQDPQFLISFYEKMQSDKGSIPDRFSAQQFSDYHSELNMSSLELGDSALYFCASSSLAGAIDTQYFGPGTRLTVL.

The J gene is TRBJ2-5, the V gene TRBV5-4, with D perhaps given as TRBD1 or TRBD2 (5 bases each). CDR1 SGHNT and CDR2 YYREEE come from the germline V gene (reference sequence). Trimming stripped 6 bases from V and 5 bases from J, with 17 bases between. The CDR3 is 14 residues long. CDR3 in DNA: TGTGCCAGCACCCGGGCCCCCGAGGGGGAGACCCAGTACTTC. The encoded protein is CASTRAPEGETQYF.

The chain links TRBV18 to TRBJ1-1, with 8 bases fitting TRBD1. The trim removed 3 bases at V and 1 base at J, leaving 7 bases unmatched. The germline V gene has CDR1 KGHSH and CDR2 LQKENI. The length of the CDR3 is 16 residues. The CDR3 DNA is TGTGCCAGCTCACCTAGCCCGGGACAGGAGAACACTGAAGCTTTCTTT. It codes for CASSPSPGQENTEAFF.

The chain has TRBV27 and TRBJ2-7; 7 nucleotides agree with TRBD1. Looked up from germline, CDR1 is MNHEY and CDR2 is SMNVEV (reference sequence). V lost 3 bases to trimming and J lost 2 bases; unmatched junction nucleotides: 1. CDR3 length: 13 amino acids. The CDR3 nucleotides are TGTGCCAGCAGTTTGACAGGGACCTACGAGCAGTACTTC. Protein: CASSLTGTYEQYF.

This chain links TRBV7-9 with TRBJ1-1; 8 bases are shared with TRBD1. J lost 4 bases, V lost 0 bases, and 1 base had no gene match. The CDR3 spans 14 residues. Per germline, CDR1 SEHNR and CDR2 FQNEAQ (reference sequence). This CDR3 is CASSLAQGATEAFF. The CDR3 DNA reads as TGTGCCAGCAGCTTAGCGCAGGGGGCCACTGAAGCTTTCTTT.

V usage is TRBV19 and J usage is TRBJ1-5; D might be TRBD1 (6 bases). There are 14 residues in the CDR3. Deletions cut 5 bases from V and 4 bases from J, with 12 bases between. Germline CDR1 LNHDA, CDR2 SQIVND (reference sequence). Here the CDR3 reads CASSPRDNNQPQHF. Here the CDR3 DNA reads TGTGCCAGTAGTCCTCGGGACAATAATCAGCCCCAGCATTTT.

This clone appeared a single time. This chain links TRBV29-1 with TRBJ2-1, with D possibly being TRBD2 (6 bases). Germline V lookup: CDR1 SQVTM, CDR2 ANQGSEA. The CDR3 spans 18 residues. Deletions cut 4 bases from V and 5 bases from J, with 27 bases between. CDR3 in amino acids: CSVVMWSPLAGINNEQFF. CDR3 DNA: TGCAGCGTTGTCATGTGGAGCCCTTTGGCGGGAATCAACAATGAGCAGTTCTTC.

The chain combines TRBV9 with TRBJ2-1; possible D gene TRBD2, 6 bases. Per the germline V gene, CDR1 is SGDLS and CDR2 is YYNGEE. Trimming cost V 0 bases and J 0 bases, with 13 bases left between them. CDR3 length: 17 residues. CDR3 sequence: CASSVERVEGSYNEQFF. The CDR3 DNA is TGTGCCAGCAGCGTAGAGAGGGTGGAGGGCTCCTACAATGAGCAGTTCTTC.